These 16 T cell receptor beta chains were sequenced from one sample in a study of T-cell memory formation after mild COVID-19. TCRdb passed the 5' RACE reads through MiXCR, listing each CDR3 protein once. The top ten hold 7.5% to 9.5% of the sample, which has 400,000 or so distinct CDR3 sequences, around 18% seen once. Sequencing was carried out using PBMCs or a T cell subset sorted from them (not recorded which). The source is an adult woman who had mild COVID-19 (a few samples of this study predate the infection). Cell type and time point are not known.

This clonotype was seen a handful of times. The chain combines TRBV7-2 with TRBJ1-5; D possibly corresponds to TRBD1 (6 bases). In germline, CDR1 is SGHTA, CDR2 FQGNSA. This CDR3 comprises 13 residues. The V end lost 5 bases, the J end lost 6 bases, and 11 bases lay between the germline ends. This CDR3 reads CASSPGERQPQHF. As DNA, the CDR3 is TGTGCCAGCAGCCCAGGGGAGCGTCAGCCCCAGCATTTT. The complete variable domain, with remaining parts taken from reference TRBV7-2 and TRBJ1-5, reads GAGVSQSPSNKVTEKGKDVELRCDPISGHTALYWYRQSLGQGLEFLIYFQGNSAPDKSGLPSDRFSAERTGGSVSTLTIQRTQQEDSAVYLCASSPGERQPQHFGDGTRLSIL.

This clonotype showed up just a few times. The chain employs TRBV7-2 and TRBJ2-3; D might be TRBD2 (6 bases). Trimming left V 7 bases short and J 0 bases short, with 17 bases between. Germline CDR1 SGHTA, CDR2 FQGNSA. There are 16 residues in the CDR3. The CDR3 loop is CASTAPGTSSTDTQYF. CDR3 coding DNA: TGTGCCAGCACCGCGCCAGGGACTTCTAGCACAGATACGCAGTATTTT.

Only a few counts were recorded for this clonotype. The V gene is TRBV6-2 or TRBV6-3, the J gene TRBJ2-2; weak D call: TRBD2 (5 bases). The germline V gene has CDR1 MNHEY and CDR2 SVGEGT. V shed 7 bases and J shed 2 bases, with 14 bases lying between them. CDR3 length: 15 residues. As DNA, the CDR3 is TGTGCCAGCATTCCCGGGGTCCTCAACACCGGGGAGCTGTTTTTT. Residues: CASIPGVLNTGELFF.

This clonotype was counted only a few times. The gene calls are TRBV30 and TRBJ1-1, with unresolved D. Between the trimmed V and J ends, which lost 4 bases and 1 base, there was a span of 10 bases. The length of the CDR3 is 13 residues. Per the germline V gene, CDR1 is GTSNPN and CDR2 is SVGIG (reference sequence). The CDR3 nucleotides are TGTGCCTGGACCCTTCAGCCGAACACTGAAGCTTTCTTT. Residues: CAWTLQPNTEAFF. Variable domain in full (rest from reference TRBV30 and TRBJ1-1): SQTIHQWPATLVQPVGSPLSLECTVEGTSNPNLYWYRQAAGRGLQLLFYSVGIGQISSEVPQNLSASRPQDRQFILSSKKLLLSDSGFYLCAWTLQPNTEAFFGQGTRLTVV.

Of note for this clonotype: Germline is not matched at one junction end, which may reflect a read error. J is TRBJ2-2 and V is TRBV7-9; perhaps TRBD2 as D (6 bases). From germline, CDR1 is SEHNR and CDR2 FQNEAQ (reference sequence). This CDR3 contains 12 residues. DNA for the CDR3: TGTGCCAGCAGCATAGCGGTCGGGGAGCTGTTTTTT. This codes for CASSIAVGELFF.

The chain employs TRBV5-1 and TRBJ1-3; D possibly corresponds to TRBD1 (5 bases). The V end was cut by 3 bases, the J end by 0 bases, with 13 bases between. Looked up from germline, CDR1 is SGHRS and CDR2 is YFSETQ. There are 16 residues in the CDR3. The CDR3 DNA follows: TGCGCCAGCAGCTCCGGGGGACCTTTCTCTGGAAACACCATATATTTT. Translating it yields CASSSGGPFSGNTIYF.

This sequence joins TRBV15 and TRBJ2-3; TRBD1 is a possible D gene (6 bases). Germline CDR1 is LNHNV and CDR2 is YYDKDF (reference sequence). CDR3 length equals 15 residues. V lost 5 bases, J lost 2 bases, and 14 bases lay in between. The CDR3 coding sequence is TGTGCCACCAGCCCGAGGGACACCAACACAGATACGCAGTATTTT. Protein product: CATSPRDTNTDTQYF. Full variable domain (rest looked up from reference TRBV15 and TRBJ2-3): DAMVIQNPRYQVTQFGKPVTLSCSQTLNHNVMYWYQQKSSQAPKLLFHYYDKDFNNEADTPDNFQSRRPNTSFCFLDIRSPGLGDTAMYLCATSPRDTNTDTQYFGPGTRLTVL.

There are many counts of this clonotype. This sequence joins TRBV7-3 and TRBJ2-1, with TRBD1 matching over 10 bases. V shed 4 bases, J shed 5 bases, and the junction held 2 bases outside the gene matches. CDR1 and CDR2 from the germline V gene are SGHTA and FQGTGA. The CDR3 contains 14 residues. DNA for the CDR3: TGTGCCAGCAGCTCGGGACAGGGGCACAATGAGCAGTTCTTC. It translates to CASSSGQGHNEQFF.

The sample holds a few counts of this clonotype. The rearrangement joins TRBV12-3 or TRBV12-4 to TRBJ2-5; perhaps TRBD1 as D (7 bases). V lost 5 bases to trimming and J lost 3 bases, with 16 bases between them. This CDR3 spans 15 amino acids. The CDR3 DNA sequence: TGTGCCAGCAGTATGGCGGGACAGCGTGAAGAGACCCAGTACTTC. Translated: CASSMAGQREETQYF.

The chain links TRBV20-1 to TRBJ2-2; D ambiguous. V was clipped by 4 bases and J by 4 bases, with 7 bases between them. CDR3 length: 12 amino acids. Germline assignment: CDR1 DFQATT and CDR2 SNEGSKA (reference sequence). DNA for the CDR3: TGCAGTGCTATCCCCCTCACCGGGGAGCTGTTTTTT. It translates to CSAIPLTGELFF.

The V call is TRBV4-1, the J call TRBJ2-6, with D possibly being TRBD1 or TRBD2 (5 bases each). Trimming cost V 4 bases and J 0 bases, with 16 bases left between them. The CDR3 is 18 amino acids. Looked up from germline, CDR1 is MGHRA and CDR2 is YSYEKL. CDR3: CASSLSGTASSGANVLTF. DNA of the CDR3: TGCGCCAGCAGCCTGTCCGGGACCGCAAGCTCTGGGGCCAACGTCCTGACTTTC.

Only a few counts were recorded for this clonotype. The CDR3 region has the DNA TGTGCCAGCAGCTTCTCCCTAGGGCGGGAGCTGTTTTTT. Translated: CASSFSLGRELFF. The rearrangement uses TRBV7-6 and TRBJ2-2; D is unclear. Between the trimmed V and J ends, which lost 3 bases and 9 bases, there was a span of 11 bases. Germline values: CDR1 SGHVS, CDR2 FNYEAQ. This CDR3 has 13 residues.

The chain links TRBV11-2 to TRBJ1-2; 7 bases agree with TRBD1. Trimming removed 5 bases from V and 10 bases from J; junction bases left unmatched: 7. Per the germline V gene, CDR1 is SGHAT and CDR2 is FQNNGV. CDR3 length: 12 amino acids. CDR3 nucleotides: TGTGCCAGCAGCCACAGGGGTGCCGACTACACCTTC. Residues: CASSHRGADYTF.

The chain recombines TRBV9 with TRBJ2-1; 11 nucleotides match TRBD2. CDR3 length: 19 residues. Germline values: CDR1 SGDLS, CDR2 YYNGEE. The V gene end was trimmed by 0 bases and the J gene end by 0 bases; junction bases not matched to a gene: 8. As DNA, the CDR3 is TGTGCCAGCAGCGTAGGTAGCGGGAGGGTCCCCAGCTCCTACAATGAGCAGTTCTTC. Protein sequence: CASSVGSGRVPSSYNEQFF.

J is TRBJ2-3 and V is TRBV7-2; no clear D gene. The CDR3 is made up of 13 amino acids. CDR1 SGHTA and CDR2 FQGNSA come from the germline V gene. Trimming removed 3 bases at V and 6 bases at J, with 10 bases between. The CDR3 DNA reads TGTGCCAGCAGCTTGGTCAGTAGCGATACGCAGTATTTT. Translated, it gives CASSLVSSDTQYF. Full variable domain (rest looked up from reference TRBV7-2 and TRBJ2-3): GAGVSQSPSNKVTEKGKDVELRCDPISGHTALYWYRQSLGQGLEFLIYFQGNSAPDKSGLPSDRFSAERTGGSVSTLTIQRTQQEDSAVYLCASSLVSSDTQYFGPGTRLTVL.

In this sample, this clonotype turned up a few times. The CDR3 nucleotides are TGTGCCAGCTCACCCAACCTTTCCACAGATACGCAGTATTTT. This sequence encodes CASSPNLSTDTQYF. The chain has TRBV18 and TRBJ2-3; D not certain. Germline CDR1 and CDR2: KGHSH and LQKENI. There are 14 residues in the CDR3. Trimming stripped 3 bases from V and 2 bases from J, with 9 bases between. Full variable domain (remainder filled in from reference TRBV18 and TRBJ2-3): NAGVMQNPRHLVRRRGQEARLRCSPMKGHSHVYWYRQLPEEGLKFMVYLQKENIIDESGMPKERFSAEFPKEGPSILRIQQVVRGDSAAYFCASSPNLSTDTQYFGPGTRLTVL.